This T cell receptor (beta chain) was retrieved from a study of Ad26.COV2.S vaccination and SARS-CoV-2 variants. Turning to the study itself: Ad26.COV2.S shots went into the muscle once or twice, 56 days apart.

With 6 bases clipped from V and 6 bases from J, the junction kept 6 bases outside the gene matches. Germline V gene lookup returns CDR1 LGHNA and CDR2 YNFKEQ. The length of the CDR3 is 14 residues. Study-wide findings and caveats: CD8+ and CD4+ T cells specific for spike reportedly responded with substantial breadth after vaccination. Measurement of non-spike TCR breadth gave similar results in vaccine and placebo recipients.

Concerning this clone: The antigen is undetermined.

Treatment specified: approximately 18 received Ad26.COV2.S at low or high dose, single or two shots; 5 received placebo; per-sample allocation not given. Sampling occurred on day 63 after the first vaccine or placebo injection. The method was immunoSEQ multiplex PCR; TCRdb's version includes in-frame clones alone and lacks a portion of them. The repertoire includes hundreds of thousands of clones, about 89% of them detected once, and approximately 1.5% sits in the top ten. The sequencing used peripheral blood, collected in a trial of Ad26.COV2.S vaccine versus placebo. The chain uses TRBV4-2 and TRBJ2-1, with TRBD2 matching over 9 bases. This receptor was identified in a person between 18 and 60 years old who received the Ad26.COV2.S COVID-19 vaccine or a placebo. The CDR3 loop reads CASSSGSSANEQFF. The CDR3 DNA follows: TGTGCCAGCAGTAGCGGGAGTTCGGCCAATGAGCAGTTCTTC.